Below, 10 T cell receptor beta chains from the same sample are listed, as sequenced in a study of PD-1 blockade in classical Hodgkin lymphoma. The time point was: cycle 4 day 1 (C4D1), after more than 5 weeks of nivolumab. Every single patient, without exception, relapsed after autologous stem cell transplantation, and brentuximab vedotin exposure varied. Profiling relied on immunoSEQ multiplex PCR, and the TCRdb table lists in-frame clones only, not all of them. The data contain 25,000 to 30,000 clones, about 80% of them seen just once; the ten biggest clones take up roughly 20%. This specimen consisted of peripheral blood mononuclear cells (PBMCs), obtained before the fourth cycle of nivolumab. These receptors all come from a human donor with classical Hodgkin lymphoma.

The V call is TRBV2, the J call TRBJ2-1; 7 nucleotides align to TRBD2. V trimming: 5 bases; J trimming: 6 bases; junction bases outside the gene matches: 4. CDR3 length: 13 amino acids. Germline-derived CDR1 and CDR2 are SNHLY and FYNNEI. In DNA, the CDR3 is TGTGCCAGCAGTTTCGGGACTACCAATGAGCAGTTCTTC. Residues: CASSFGTTNEQFF.

The genes are TRBV11-2 and TRBJ1-1; maybe TRBD1 (6 bases). There are 15 residues in the CDR3. From germline, CDR1 is SGHAT and CDR2 FQNNGV. Trimming took 1 base from V and 2 from J, leaving 11 bases between them. The CDR3 DNA follows: TGTGCCAGCAGCTTAGCAAGGACAGCTAACACTGAAGCTTTCTTT. Translated, it gives CASSLARTANTEAFF.

Points on this clone: This CDR3 is also generated by other DNA sequences in the sample. The CDR3: CASSLLTSTDTQYF. The DNA for the CDR3 is TGTGCCAGCAGCTTATTGACTAGCACAGATACGCAGTATTTT. The chain joins TRBV7-2 to TRBJ2-3, with D uncertain. The CDR3 loop spans 14 amino acids. Germline V gene sequence: CDR1 SGHTA, CDR2 FQGNSA. The V and J ends lost 2 bases and 0 bases respectively, with 6 bases between them.

The chain links TRBV28 to TRBJ2-1; 9 nucleotides line up with TRBD2. Germline CDR1 is MDHEN and CDR2 is SYDVKM. The CDR3 is 15 amino acids. J gave up 1 base and V 2 bases, and 0 bases lay outside the gene matches. CDR3 DNA: TGTGCCAGCAGTTTAAGCGGGGGGTCCTACAATGAGCAGTTCTTC. Protein: CASSLSGGSYNEQFF.

The chain employs TRBV7-9 and TRBJ1-3; no firm D call. V shed 2 bases and J shed 1 base, with 12 bases lying between them. CDR3 length equals 16 residues. Germline V CDR1 and CDR2: SEHNR, FQNEAQ (reference sequence). CDR3 protein: CASSLPFRTSGNTIYF. In DNA form, the CDR3 reads TGTGCCAGCAGCTTACCCTTTCGCACATCTGGAAACACCATATATTTT.

The chain combines TRBV6-1 with TRBJ1-5; D gene unclear. CDR1 MNHNS and CDR2 SASEGT come from the germline V gene. The CDR3 loop spans 14 amino acids. Trimming shortened V by 0 bases and J by 4 bases, and 7 bases separated the two germline ends. CDR3: CASSEARINQPQHF. In nucleotides, the CDR3 is TGTGCCAGCAGTGAAGCAAGGATTAATCAGCCCCAGCATTTT.

This clone was observed a single time. The genes are TRBV11-2 and TRBJ2-1; 8 bases line up with TRBD2. Germline V CDR1 and CDR2: SGHAT, FQNNGV. V lost 5 bases to trimming and J lost 6 bases; unmatched junction nucleotides: 6. The CDR3 sequence is 14 residues long. The CDR3: CASSLSRGGNEQFF. The CDR3 nucleotides are TGTGCCAGCAGCCTCTCTCGGGGGGGCAATGAGCAGTTCTTC.

V gene TRBV5-1 combines with J gene TRBJ2-3, with a possible D match to TRBD1 (5 bases). The germline V gene has CDR1 SGHRS and CDR2 YFSETQ. This CDR3 comprises 14 residues. V was shortened by 3 bases and J by 0 bases, with 8 bases between the two germline ends. CDR3 sequence reads: CASSSTASTDTQYF. CDR3 DNA: TGCGCCAGCAGCTCGACAGCTAGCACAGATACGCAGTATTTT.

The gene calls are TRBV19 and TRBJ1-3, with D uncertain. The CDR3 is made up of 14 amino acids. Trimming took off 4 bases at V and 0 bases at J, with 7 bases between the two ends. Germline V gene data show CDR1 as LNHDA and CDR2 as SQIVND (reference sequence). CDR3 in DNA: TGTGCCAGTAGTAATACGTACTCTGGAAACACCATATATTTT. It specifies CASSNTYSGNTIYF. Supplemented by reference TRBV19 and TRBJ1-3, the full variable domain reads DGGITQSPKYLFRKEGQNVTLSCEQNLNHDAMYWYRQDPGQGLRLIYYSQIVNDFQKGDIAEGYSVSREKKESFPLTVTSAQKNPTAFYLCASSNTYSGNTIYFGEGSWLTVV.

A few counts support this clone. DNA for the CDR3: TGTGCCAGCAGCTTAGACAGTAATTATGGCTACACCTTC. Protein: CASSLDSNYGYTF. This rearrangement joins TRBV7-6 to TRBJ1-2; D is ambiguous. The length of the CDR3 is 13 residues. CDR1 and CDR2 (germline): SGHVS, FNYEAQ. V lost 1 base, J lost 5 bases, and 8 bases lay in between.